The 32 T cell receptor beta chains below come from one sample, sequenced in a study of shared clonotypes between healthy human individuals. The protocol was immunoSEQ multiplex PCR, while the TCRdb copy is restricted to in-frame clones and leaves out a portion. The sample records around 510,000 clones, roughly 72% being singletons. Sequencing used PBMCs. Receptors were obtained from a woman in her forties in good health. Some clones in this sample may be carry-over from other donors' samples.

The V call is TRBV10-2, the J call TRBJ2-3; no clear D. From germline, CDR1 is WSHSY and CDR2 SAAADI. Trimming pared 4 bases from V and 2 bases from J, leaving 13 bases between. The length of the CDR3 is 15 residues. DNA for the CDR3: TGCGCCAGCAGTGGCGATAGTCTTTTCACAGATACGCAGTATTTT. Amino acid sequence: CASSGDSLFTDTQYF.

CDR3 coding DNA: TGCGCCAGCAGCTTGGGGGAAATAGCGGGAGTTAAATATACAAGTGTTACAGATACGCAGTATTTT. It encodes CASSLGEIAGVKYTSVTDTQYF. The chain uses TRBV5-1 and TRBJ2-3; TRBD2 matches at 9 bases. Germline V CDR1 and CDR2: SGHRS, YFSETQ. This CDR3 contains 22 residues. V lost 0 bases and J lost 3; bases outside the gene matches: 23.

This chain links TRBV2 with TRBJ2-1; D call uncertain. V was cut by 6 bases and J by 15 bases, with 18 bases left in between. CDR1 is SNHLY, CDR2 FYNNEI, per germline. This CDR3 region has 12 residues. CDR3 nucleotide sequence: TGTGCCAGCAGGGGGATCGACTCCGATCGGTTCTTC. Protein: CASRGIDSDRFF.

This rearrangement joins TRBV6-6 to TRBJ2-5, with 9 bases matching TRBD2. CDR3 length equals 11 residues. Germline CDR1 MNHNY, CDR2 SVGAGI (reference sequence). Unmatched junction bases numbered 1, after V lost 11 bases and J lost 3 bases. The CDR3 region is CAGGREETQYF. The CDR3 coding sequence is TGTGCCGGCGGGAGGGAAGAGACCCAGTACTTC.

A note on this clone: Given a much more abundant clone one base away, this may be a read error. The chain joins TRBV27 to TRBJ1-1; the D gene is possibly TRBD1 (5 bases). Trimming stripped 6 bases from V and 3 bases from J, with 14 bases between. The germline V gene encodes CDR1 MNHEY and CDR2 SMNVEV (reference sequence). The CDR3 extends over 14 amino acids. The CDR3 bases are TGTGCCAGCAGCTTCGACAGAACGGACACTGAAGCTTTCTTT. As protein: CASSFDRTDTEAFF.

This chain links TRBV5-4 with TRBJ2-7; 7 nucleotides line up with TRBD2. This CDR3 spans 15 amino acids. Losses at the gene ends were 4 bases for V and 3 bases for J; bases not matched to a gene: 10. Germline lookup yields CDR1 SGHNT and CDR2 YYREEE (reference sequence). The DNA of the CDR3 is TGTGCCAGCAGCACATCAGGACTAGGGATCTACGAGCAGTACTTC. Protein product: CASSTSGLGIYEQYF.

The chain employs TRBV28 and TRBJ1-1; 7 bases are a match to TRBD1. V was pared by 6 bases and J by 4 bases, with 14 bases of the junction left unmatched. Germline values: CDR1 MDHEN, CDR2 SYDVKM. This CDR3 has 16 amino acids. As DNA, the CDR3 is TGTGCCAGCAGACCTCGGGCAGGGGGGAGTTCCACTGAAGCTTTCTTT. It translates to CASRPRAGGSSTEAFF.

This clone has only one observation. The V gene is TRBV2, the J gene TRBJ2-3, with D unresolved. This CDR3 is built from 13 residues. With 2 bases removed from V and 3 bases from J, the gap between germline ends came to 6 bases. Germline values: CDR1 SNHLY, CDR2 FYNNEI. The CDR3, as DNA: TGTGCCAGCAGTGAACTGACTACAGATACGCAGTATTTT. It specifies CASSELTTDTQYF.

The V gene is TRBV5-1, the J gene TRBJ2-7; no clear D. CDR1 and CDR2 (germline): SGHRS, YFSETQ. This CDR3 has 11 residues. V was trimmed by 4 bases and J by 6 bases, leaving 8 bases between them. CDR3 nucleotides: TGCGCCAGCAGCAACGTAGGCGAGCAGTACTTC. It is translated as CASSNVGEQYF.

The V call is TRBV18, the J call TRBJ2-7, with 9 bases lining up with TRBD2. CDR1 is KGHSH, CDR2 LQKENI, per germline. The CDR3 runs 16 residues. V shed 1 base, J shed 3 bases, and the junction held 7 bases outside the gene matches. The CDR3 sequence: CASSPQGGSGSYEQYF. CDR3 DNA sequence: TGTGCCAGCTCACCACAAGGGGGTAGCGGGAGCTACGAGCAGTACTTC. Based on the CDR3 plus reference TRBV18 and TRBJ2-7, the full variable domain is NAGVMQNPRHLVRRRGQEARLRCSPMKGHSHVYWYRQLPEEGLKFMVYLQKENIIDESGMPKERFSAEFPKEGPSILRIQQVVRGDSAAYFCASSPQGGSGSYEQYFGPGTRLTVT.

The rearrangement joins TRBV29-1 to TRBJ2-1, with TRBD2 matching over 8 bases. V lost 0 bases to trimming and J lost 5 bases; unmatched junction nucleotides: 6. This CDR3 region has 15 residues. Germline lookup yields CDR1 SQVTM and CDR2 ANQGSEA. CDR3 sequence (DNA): TGCAGCGTTGAAGATCGGACTAGCTGGGACAATGAGCAGTTCTTC. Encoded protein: CSVEDRTSWDNEQFF.

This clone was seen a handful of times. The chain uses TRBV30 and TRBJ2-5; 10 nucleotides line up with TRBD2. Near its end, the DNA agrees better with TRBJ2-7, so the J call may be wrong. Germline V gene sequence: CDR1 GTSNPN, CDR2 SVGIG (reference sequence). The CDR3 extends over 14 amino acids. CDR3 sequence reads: CAWSVLAGSYEQYF. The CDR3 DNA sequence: TGTGCCTGGAGTGTACTAGCGGGGTCCTACGAGCAGTACTTC.

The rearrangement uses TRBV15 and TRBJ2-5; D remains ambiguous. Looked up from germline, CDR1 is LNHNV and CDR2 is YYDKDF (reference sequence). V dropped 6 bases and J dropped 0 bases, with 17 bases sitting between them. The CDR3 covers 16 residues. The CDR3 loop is CATSTAKPLNQETQYF. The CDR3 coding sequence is TGTGCCACCAGTACCGCAAAGCCCCTTAACCAAGAGACCCAGTACTTC.

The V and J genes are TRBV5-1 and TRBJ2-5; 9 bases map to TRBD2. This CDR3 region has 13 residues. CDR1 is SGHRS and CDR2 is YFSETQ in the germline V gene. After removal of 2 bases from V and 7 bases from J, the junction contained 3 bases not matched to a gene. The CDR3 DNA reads TGCGCCAGCAGCTTCCCAGCGGGAGGGACCCAGTACTTC. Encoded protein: CASSFPAGGTQYF. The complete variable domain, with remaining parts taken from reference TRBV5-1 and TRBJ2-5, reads KAGVTQTPRYLIKTRGQQVTLSCSPISGHRSVSWYQQTPGQGLQFLFEYFSETQRNKGNFPGRFSGRQFSNSRSEMNVSTLELGDSALYLCASSFPAGGTQYFGPGTRLLVL.

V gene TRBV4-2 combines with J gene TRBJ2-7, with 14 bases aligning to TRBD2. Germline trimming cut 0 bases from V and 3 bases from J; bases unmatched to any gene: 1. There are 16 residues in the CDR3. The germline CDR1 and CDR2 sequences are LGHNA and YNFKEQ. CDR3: CASSQDGTSGGYEQYF. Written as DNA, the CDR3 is TGTGCCAGCAGCCAAGATGGGACTAGCGGGGGCTACGAGCAGTACTTC.

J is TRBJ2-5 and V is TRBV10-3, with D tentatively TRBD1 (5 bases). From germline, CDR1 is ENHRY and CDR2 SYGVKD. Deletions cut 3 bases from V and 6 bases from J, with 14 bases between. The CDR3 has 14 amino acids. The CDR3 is CAISDSQGGQTQYF. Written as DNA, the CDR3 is TGTGCCATCAGTGACTCGCAGGGTGGACAGACCCAGTACTTC.

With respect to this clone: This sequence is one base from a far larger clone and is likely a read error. CDR3 sequence (DNA): TGTGCCAGCAGCGTACCGGGACTCACCTACGAGCATTACTTC. This encodes CASSVPGLTYEHYF. The rearrangement uses TRBV11-2 and TRBJ2-5; D might be TRBD2 (6 bases). CDR1 and CDR2 from the germline V gene are SGHAT and FQNNGV. This CDR3 contains 14 residues. V was cut by 5 bases and J by 14 bases, with 24 bases left in between.

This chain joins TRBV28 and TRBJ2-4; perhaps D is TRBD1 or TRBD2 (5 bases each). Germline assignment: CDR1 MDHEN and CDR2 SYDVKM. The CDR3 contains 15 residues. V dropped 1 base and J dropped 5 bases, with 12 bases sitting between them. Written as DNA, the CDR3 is TGTGCCAGCAGTTTATCCGGGACGGGACAAAACATTCAGTACTTC. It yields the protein CASSLSGTGQNIQYF. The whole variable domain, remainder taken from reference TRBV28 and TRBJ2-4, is DVKVTQSSRYLVKRTGEKVFLECVQDMDHENMFWYRQDPGLGLRLIYFSYDVKMKEKGDIPEGYSVSREKKERFSLILESASTNQTSMYLCASSLSGTGQNIQYFGAGTRLSVL.

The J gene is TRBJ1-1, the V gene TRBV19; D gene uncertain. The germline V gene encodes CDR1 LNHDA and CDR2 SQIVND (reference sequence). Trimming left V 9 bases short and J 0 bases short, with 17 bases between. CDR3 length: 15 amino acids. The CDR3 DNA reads TGTGCCAGCCTTGACCAGGTAAACCTGAACACTGAAGCTTTCTTT. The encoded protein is CASLDQVNLNTEAFF.

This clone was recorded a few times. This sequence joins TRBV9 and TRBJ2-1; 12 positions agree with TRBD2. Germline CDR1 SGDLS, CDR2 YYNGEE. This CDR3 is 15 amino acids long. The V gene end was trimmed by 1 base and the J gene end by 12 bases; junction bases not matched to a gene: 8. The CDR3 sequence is CASSVTGTSGYGQFF. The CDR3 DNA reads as TGTGCCAGCAGCGTAACCGGGACTAGCGGGTATGGGCAGTTCTTC.

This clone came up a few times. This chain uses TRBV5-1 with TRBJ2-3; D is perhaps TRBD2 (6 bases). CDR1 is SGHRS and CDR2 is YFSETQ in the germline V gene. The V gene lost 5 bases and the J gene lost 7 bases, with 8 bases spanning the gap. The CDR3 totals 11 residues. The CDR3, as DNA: TGCGCCAGCAGGGGGGGTAATACGCAGTATTTT. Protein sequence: CASRGGNTQYF.

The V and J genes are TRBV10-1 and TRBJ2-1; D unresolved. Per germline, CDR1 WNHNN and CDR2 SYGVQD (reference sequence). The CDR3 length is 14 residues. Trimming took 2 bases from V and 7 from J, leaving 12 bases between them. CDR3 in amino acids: CASSENSRPNEQFF. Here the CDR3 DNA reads TGCGCCAGCAGTGAGAATAGCCGGCCGAATGAGCAGTTCTTC.

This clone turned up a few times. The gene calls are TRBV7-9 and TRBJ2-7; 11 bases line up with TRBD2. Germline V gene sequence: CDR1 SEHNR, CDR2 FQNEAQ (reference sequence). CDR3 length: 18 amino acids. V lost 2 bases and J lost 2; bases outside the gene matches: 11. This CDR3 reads CASSLFSGRAWDPYEQYF. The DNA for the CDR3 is TGTGCCAGCAGCTTATTTAGCGGGAGGGCCTGGGACCCCTACGAGCAGTACTTC.

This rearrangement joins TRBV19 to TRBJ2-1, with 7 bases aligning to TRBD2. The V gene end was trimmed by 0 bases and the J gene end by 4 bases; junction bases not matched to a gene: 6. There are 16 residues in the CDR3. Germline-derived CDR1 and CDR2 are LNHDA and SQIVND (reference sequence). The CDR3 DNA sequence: TGTGCCAGTAGTATAGATAGGTGGCGGGAGTACAATGAGCAGTTCTTC. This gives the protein CASSIDRWREYNEQFF.

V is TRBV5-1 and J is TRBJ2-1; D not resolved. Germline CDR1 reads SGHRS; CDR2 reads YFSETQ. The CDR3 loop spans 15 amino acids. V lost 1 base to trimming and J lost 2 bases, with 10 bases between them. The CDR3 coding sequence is TGCGCCAGCAGCTTGTCCCAGGCGACCTACAATGAGCAGTTCTTC. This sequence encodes CASSLSQATYNEQFF. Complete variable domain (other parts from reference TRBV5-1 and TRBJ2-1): KAGVTQTPRYLIKTRGQQVTLSCSPISGHRSVSWYQQTPGQGLQFLFEYFSETQRNKGNFPGRFSGRQFSNSRSEMNVSTLELGDSALYLCASSLSQATYNEQFFGPGTRLTVL.

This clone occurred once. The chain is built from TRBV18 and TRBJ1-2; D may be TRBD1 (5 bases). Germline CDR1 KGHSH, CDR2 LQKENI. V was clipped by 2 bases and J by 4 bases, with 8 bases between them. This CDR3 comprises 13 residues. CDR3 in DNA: TGTGCCAGCTCACCAGCGGGACCCTATGGCTACACCTTC. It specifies CASSPAGPYGYTF.

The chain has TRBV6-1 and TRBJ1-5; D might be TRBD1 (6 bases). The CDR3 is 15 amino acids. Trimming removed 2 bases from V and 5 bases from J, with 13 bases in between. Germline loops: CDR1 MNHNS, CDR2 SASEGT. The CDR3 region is CASSESQGFDQPQHF. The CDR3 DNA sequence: TGTGCCAGCAGTGAATCACAGGGTTTCGATCAGCCCCAGCATTTT.

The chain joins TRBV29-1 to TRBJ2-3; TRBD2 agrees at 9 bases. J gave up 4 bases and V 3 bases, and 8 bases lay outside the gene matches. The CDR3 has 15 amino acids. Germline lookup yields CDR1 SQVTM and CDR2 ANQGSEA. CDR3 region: CSVESGREGPDTQYF. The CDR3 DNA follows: TGCAGCGTTGAGTCCGGGCGGGAGGGCCCAGATACGCAGTATTTT.

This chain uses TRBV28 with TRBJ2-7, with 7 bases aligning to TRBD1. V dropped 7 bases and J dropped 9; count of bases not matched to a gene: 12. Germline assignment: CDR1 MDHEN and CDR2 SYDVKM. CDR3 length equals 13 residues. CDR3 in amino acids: CASTPAGGISQYF. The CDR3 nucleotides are TGTGCCAGCACCCCGGCAGGGGGAATCTCGCAGTACTTC.

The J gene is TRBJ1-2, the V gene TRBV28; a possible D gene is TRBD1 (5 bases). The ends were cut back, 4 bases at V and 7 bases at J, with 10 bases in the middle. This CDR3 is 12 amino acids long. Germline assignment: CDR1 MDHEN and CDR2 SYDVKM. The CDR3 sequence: CASSWRGSGYTF. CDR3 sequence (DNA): TGTGCCAGCAGTTGGAGGGGCTCTGGCTACACCTTC.

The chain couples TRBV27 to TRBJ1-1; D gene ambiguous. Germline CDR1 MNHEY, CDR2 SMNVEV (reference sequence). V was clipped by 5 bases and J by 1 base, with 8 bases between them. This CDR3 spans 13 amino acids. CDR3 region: CASSITANTEAFF. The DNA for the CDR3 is TGTGCCAGCAGTATTACAGCGAACACTGAAGCTTTCTTT.

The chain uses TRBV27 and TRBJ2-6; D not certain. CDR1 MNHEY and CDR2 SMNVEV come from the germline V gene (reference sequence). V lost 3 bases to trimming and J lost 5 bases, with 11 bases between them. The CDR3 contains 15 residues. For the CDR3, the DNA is TGTGCCAGCAGTTTTGTGGGGTCTAGGGCCAACGTCCTGACTTTC. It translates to CASSFVGSRANVLTF.